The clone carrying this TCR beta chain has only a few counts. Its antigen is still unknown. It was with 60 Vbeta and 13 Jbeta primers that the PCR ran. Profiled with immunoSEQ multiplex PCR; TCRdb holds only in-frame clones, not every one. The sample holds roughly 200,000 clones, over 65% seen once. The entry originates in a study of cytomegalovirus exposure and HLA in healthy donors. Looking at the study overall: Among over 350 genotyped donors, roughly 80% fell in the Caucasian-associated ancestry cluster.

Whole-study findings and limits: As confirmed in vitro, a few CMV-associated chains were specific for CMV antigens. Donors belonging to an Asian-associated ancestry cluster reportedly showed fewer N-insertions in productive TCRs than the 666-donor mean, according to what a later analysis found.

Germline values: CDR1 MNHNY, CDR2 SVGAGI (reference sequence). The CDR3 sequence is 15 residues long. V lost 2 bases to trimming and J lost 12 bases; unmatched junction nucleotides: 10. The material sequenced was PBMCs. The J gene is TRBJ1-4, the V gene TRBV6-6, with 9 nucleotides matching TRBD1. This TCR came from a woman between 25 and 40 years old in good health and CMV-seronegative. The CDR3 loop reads CASSYTGHRGQELFF. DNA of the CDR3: TGTGCCAGCAGTTACACGGGCCACAGGGGGCAGGAACTGTTTTTT.